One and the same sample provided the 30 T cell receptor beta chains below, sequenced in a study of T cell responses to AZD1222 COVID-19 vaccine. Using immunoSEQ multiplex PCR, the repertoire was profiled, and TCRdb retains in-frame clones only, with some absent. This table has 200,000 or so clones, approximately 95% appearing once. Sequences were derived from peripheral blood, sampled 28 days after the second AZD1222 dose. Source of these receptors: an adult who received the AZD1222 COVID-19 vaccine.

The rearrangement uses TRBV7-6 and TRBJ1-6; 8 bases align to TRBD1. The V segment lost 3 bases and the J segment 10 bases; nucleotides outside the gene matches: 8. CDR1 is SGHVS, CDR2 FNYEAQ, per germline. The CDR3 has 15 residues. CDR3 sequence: CASSLGQVLESPLHF. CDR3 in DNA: TGTGCCAGCAGCTTGGGACAGGTGCTGGAGTCACCCCTCCACTTT.

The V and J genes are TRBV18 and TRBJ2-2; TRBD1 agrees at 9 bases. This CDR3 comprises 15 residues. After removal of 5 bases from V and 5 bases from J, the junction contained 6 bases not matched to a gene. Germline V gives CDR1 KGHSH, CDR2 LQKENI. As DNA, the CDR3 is TGTGCCAGCTCAGGGACAGGGACGGAAACCGGGGAGCTGTTTTTT. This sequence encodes CASSGTGTETGELFF.

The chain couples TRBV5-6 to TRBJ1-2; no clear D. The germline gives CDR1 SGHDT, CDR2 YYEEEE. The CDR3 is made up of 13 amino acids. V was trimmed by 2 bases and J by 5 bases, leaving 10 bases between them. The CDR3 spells CASSFGRNYGYTF. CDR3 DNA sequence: TGTGCCAGCAGCTTTGGGCGGAATTATGGCTACACCTTC.

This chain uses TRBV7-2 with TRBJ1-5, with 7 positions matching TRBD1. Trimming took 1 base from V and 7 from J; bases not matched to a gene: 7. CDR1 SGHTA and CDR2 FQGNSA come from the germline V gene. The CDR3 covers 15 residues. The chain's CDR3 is CASSLGGTVRQPQHF. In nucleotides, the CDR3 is TGTGCCAGCAGCTTAGGTGGGACAGTCCGCCAGCCCCAGCATTTT.

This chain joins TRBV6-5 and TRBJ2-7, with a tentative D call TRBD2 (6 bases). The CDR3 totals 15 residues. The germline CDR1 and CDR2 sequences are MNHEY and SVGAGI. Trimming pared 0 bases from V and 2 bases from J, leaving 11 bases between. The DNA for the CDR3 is TGTGCCAGCAGTTACTCGATCTCGGGGGCCTACGAGCAGTACTTC. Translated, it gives CASSYSISGAYEQYF.

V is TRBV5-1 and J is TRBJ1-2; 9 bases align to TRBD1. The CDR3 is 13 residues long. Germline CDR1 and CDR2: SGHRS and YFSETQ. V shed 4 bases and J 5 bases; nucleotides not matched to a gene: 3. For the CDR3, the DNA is TGCGCCAGCAGCCTAGGGACAGGGTATGGCTACACCTTC. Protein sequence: CASSLGTGYGYTF.

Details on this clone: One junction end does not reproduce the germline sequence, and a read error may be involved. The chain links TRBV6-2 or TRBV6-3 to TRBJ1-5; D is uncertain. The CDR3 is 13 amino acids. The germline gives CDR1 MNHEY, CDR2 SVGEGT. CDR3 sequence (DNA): TGTGCCAGCAGTTCAGATGACCTTGGGCCCGAGCATTTT. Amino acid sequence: CASSSDDLGPEHF.

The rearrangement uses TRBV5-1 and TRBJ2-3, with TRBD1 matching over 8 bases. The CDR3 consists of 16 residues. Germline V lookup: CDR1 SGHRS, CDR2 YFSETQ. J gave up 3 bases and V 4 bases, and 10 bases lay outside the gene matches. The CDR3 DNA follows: TGCGCCAGCAGCGTAAGGACGGGACAGGTGACAGATACGCAGTATTTT. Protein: CASSVRTGQVTDTQYF. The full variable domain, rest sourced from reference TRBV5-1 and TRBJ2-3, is KAGVTQTPRYLIKTRGQQVTLSCSPISGHRSVSWYQQTPGQGLQFLFEYFSETQRNKGNFPGRFSGRQFSNSRSEMNVSTLELGDSALYLCASSVRTGQVTDTQYFGPGTRLTVL.

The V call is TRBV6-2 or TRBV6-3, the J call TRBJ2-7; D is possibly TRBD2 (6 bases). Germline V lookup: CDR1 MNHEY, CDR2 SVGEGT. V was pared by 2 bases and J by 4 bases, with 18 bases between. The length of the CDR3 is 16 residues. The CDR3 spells CASSYPTGGASYEQYF. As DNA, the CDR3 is TGTGCCAGCAGTTACCCGACCGGCGGGGCGTCTTACGAGCAGTACTTC.

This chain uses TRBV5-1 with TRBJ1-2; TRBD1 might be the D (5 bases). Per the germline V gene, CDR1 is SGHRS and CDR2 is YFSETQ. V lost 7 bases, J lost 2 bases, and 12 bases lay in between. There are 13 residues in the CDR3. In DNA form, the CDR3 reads TGCGCCAGCGGACAACCTCCAAACTATGGCTACACCTTC. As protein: CASGQPPNYGYTF.

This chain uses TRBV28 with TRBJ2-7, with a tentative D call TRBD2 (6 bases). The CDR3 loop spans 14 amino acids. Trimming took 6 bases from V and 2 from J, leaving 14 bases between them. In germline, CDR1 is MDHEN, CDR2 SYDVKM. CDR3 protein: CASSSGGDAYEQYF. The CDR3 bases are TGTGCCAGCAGCAGCGGAGGGGACGCCTACGAGCAGTACTTC.

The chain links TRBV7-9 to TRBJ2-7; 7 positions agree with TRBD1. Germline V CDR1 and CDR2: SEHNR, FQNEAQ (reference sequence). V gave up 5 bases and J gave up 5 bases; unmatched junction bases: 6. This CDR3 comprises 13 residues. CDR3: CASSGYRGHEQYF. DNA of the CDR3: TGTGCCAGCAGCGGCTACAGGGGCCACGAGCAGTACTTC.

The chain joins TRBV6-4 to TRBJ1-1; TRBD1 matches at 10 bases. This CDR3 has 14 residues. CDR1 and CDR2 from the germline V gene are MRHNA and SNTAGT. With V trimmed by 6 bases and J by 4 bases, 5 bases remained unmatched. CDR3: CASRRTGGATEAFF. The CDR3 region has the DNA TGTGCCAGCAGGCGGACAGGGGGGGCCACTGAAGCTTTCTTT.

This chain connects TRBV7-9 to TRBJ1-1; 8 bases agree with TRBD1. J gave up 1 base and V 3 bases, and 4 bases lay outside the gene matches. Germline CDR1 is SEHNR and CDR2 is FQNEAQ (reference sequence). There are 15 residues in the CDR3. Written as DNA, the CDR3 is TGTGCCAGCAGCTTCCAGCAGGGGGCGAACACTGAAGCTTTCTTT. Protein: CASSFQQGANTEAFF.

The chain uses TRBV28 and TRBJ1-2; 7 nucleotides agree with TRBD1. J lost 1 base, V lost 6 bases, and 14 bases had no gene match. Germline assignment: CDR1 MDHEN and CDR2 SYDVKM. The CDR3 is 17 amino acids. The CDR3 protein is CASSLAGETGINYGYTF. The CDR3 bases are TGTGCCAGCAGCTTGGCGGGGGAGACAGGGATTAACTATGGCTACACCTTC.

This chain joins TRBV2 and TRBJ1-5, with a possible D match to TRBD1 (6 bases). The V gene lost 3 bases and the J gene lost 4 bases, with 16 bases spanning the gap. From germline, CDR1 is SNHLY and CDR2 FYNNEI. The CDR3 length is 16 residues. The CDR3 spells CASSEVGAGQNQPQHF. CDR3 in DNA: TGTGCCAGCAGTGAGGTTGGGGCAGGACAGAATCAGCCCCAGCATTTT.

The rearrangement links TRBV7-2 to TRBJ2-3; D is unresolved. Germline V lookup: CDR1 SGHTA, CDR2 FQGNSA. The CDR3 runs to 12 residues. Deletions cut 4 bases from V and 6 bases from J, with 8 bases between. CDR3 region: CASSSLTDTQYF. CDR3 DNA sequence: TGTGCCAGCAGCTCCCTCACCGATACGCAGTATTTT.

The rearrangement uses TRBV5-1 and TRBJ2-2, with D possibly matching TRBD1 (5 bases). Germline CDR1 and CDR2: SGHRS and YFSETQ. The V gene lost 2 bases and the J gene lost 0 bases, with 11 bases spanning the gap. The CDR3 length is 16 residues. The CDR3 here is CASSFYRSANTGELFF. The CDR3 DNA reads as TGCGCCAGCAGCTTTTACAGGTCCGCGAACACCGGGGAGCTGTTTTTT.

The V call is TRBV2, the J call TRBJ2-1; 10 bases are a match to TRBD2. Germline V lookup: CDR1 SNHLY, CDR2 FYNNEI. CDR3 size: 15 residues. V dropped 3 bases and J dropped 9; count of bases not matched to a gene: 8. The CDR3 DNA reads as TGTGCCAGCAGTGACCAGCGGGGGGGCACAGGTGAGCAGTTCTTC. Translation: CASSDQRGGTGEQFF.

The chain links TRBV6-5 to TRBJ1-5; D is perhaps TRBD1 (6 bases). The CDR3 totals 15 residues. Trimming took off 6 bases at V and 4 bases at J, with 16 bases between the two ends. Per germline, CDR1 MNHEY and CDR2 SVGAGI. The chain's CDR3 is CASRSLTGINQPQHF. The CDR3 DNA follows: TGTGCCAGCAGAAGCCTAACAGGGATTAATCAGCCCCAGCATTTT.

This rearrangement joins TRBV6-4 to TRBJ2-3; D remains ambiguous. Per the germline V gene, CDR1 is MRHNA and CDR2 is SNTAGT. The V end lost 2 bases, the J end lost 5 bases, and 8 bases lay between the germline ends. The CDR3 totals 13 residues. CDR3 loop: CASSDGAGDTQYF. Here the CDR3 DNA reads TGTGCCAGCAGTGACGGCGCCGGAGATACGCAGTATTTT.

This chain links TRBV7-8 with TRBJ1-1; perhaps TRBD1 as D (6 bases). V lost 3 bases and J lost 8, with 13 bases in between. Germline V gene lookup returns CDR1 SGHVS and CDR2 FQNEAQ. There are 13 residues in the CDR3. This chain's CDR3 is CASSFNRAGEAFF. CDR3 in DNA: TGTGCCAGCAGCTTTAACAGGGCTGGGGAAGCTTTCTTT.

The CDR3 protein is CASSFMFGQDEKLFF. CDR3 nucleotide sequence: TGTGCCAGCAGCTTTATGTTCGGGCAGGATGAAAAACTGTTTTTT. The V call is TRBV11-2, the J call TRBJ1-4, with D hard to call. The V gene's germline CDR1 is SGHAT and CDR2 FQNNGV. The CDR3 has 15 amino acids. V was pared by 3 bases and J by 6 bases, with 14 bases between.

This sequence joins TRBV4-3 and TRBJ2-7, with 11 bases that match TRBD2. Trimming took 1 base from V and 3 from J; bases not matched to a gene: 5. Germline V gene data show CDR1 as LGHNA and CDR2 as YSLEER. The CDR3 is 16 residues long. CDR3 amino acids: CASSQVVLAGGYEQYF. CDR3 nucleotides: TGCGCCAGCAGCCAAGTCGTTCTAGCGGGGGGCTACGAGCAGTACTTC.

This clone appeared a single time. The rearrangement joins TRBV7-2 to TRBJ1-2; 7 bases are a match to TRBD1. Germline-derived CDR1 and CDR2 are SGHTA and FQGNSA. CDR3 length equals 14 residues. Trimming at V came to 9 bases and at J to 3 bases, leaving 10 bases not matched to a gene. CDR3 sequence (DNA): TGTGCCAGTACCTTTCAGGGGGGTGACTATGGCTACACCTTC. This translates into CASTFQGGDYGYTF.

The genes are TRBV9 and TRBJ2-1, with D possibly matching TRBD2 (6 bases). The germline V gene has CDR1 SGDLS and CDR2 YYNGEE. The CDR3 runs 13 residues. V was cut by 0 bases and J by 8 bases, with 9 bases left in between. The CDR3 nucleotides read TGTGCCAGCAGCGTAGTAGCGGAGGATGAGCAGTTCTTC. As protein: CASSVVAEDEQFF.

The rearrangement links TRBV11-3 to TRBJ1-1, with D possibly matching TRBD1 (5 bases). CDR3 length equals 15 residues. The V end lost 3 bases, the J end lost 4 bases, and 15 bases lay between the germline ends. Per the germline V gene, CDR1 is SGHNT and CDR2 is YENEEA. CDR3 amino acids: CASSFSGRAATEAFF. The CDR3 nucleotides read TGTGCCAGCAGCTTTTCAGGCAGGGCAGCCACTGAAGCTTTCTTT. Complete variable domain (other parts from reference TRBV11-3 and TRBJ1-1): EAGVVQSPRYKIIEKKQPVAFWCNPISGHNTLYWYLQNLGQGPELLIRYENEEAVDDSQLPKDRFSAERLKGVDSTLKIQPAELGDSAVYLCASSFSGRAATEAFFGQGTRLTVV.

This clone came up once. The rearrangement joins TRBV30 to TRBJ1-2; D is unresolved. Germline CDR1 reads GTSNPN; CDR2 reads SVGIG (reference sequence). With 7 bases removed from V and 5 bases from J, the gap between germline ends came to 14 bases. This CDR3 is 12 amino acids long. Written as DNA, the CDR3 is TGTGCCTCTACATGGAACTATTATGGCTACACCTTC. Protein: CASTWNYYGYTF.

The CDR3 DNA follows: TGTGCCAGTAGTCTCCCCGTCAGCTCCTACAATGAGCAGTTCTTC. Translating it yields CASSLPVSSYNEQFF. This chain connects TRBV19 to TRBJ2-1; unclear D gene. This CDR3 is 15 amino acids long. Germline assignment: CDR1 LNHDA and CDR2 SQIVND (reference sequence). Trimming removed 5 bases at V and 0 bases at J, with 11 bases between.

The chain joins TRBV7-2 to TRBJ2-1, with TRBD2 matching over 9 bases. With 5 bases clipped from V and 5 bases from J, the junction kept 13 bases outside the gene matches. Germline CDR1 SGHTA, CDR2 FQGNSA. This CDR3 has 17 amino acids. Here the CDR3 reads CASSRPPLAGYHNEQFF. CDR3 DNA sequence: TGTGCCAGCAGCCGTCCCCCCCTAGCGGGGTACCACAATGAGCAGTTCTTC. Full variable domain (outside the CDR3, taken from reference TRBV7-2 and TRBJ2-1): GAGVSQSPSNKVTEKGKDVELRCDPISGHTALYWYRQSLGQGLEFLIYFQGNSAPDKSGLPSDRFSAERTGGSVSTLTIQRTQQEDSAVYLCASSRPPLAGYHNEQFFGPGTRLTVL.